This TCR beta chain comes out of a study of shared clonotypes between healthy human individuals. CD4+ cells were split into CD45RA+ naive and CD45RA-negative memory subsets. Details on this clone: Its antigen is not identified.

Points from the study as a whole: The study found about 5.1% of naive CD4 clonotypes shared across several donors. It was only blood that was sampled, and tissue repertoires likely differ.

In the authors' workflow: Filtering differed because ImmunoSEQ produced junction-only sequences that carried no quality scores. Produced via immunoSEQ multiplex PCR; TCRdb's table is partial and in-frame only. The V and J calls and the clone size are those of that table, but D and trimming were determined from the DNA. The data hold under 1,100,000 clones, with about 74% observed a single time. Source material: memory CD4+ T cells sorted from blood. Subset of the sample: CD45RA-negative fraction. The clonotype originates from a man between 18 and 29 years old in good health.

The CDR3 loop is CASSLAGAGDEKLFF. The CDR3, as DNA: TGTGCCAGCAGCTTAGCGGGGGCCGGCGATGAAAAACTGTTTTTT. V usage is TRBV7-9 and J usage is TRBJ1-4, with D maybe TRBD1 (6 bases). Germline V gene lookup returns CDR1 SEHNR and CDR2 FQNEAQ (reference sequence). Trimming removed 0 bases from V and 6 bases from J, with 11 bases in between. The CDR3 consists of 15 residues. Full variable domain (rest looked up from reference TRBV7-9 and TRBJ1-4): DTGVSQNPRHKITKRGQNVTFRCDPISEHNRLYWYRQTLGQGPEFLTYFQNEAQLEKSRLLSDRFSAERPKGSFSTLEIQRTEQGDSAMYLCASSLAGAGDEKLFFGSGTQLSVL.